The next 27 T cell receptor beta chains were all read from a single sample in a study of blood T cell repertoires in COVID-19. Method: immunoSEQ multiplex PCR; TCRdb's copy keeps in-frame clones and lacks some. The sample contains about 120,000 clones, around 78% of which appear only once. Sample: peripheral blood. The receptor source for this set is a man aged 65 to 79 with acute or convalescent COVID-19.

This clone was counted only a few times. The rearrangement joins TRBV5-1 to TRBJ2-1; the match to TRBD1 covers 11 bases. Germline V lookup: CDR1 SGHRS, CDR2 YFSETQ. V shed 3 bases, J shed 7 bases, and the junction held 6 bases outside the gene matches. The CDR3 contains 15 residues. CDR3 coding DNA: TGCGCCAGCAGCTGGGGGACAGGGGGTTATAATGAGCAGTTCTTC. Amino acids: CASSWGTGGYNEQFF.

The chain joins TRBV4-2 to TRBJ2-2, with TRBD1 as a possible D gene (6 bases). Trimming removed 3 bases at V and 3 bases at J, with 11 bases between. CDR3 length: 15 residues. CDR1 and CDR2 (germline): LGHNA, YNFKEQ. The CDR3 DNA sequence: TGTGCCAGCAGCCAGCTATCAGGGGACACCGGGGAGCTGTTTTTT. This gives the protein CASSQLSGDTGELFF.

This chain joins TRBV27 and TRBJ1-6; 9 bases line up with TRBD1. CDR1 is MNHEY, CDR2 SMNVEV, per germline (reference sequence). The trim removed 5 bases at V and 10 bases at J, leaving 6 bases unmatched. CDR3 length equals 14 residues. CDR3 residues: CASSMTGGNSPLHF. The CDR3 region has the DNA TGTGCCAGCAGTATGACAGGGGGGAACTCACCCCTCCACTTT.

This clone occurred once. The chain joins TRBV27 to TRBJ1-3; 7 bases map to TRBD1. CDR3 length: 19 residues. Germline CDR1 MNHEY, CDR2 SMNVEV (reference sequence). J gave up 1 base and V 0 bases, and 12 bases lay outside the gene matches. The CDR3 is CASSLSALGGLPSGNTIYF. CDR3 nucleotides: TGTGCCAGCAGTTTATCGGCTTTAGGGGGCCTTCCGTCTGGAAACACCATATATTTT.

The chain is built from TRBV4-3 and TRBJ2-1; 13 nucleotides align to TRBD2. CDR1 is LGHNA and CDR2 is YSLEER in the germline V gene. The CDR3 is made up of 17 amino acids. V lost 4 bases and J lost 9; bases outside the gene matches: 12. The DNA of the CDR3 is TGCGCCAGCAGCCGAAGGCCAACTAGCGGGGGGGCCGTTGAGCAGTTCTTC. Protein sequence: CASSRRPTSGGAVEQFF.

The rearrangement uses TRBV9 and TRBJ2-7, with D possibly matching TRBD2 (7 bases). V lost 4 bases and J 5 bases, leaving 22 bases between the germline ends. Germline V gives CDR1 SGDLS, CDR2 YYNGEE. CDR3 length: 16 residues. The CDR3 is CASSPLGVGGPDEQYF. CDR3 DNA sequence: TGTGCCAGCAGCCCACTTGGGGTGGGGGGGCCTGACGAGCAGTACTTC.

The chain uses TRBV18 and TRBJ2-6, with 7 nucleotides matching TRBD1. The germline gives CDR1 KGHSH, CDR2 LQKENI. V was pared by 5 bases and J by 0 bases, with 7 bases of the junction left unmatched. The CDR3 consists of 17 residues. CDR3 sequence: CASSRTGEFSGANVLTF. The CDR3 DNA reads TGTGCCAGCTCAAGGACAGGAGAGTTCTCTGGGGCCAACGTCCTGACTTTC.

The rearrangement uses TRBV9 and TRBJ1-1; TRBD1 matches at 8 bases. The CDR3 totals 15 residues. J was trimmed by 7 bases and V by 2 bases; bases with no gene match: 10. The V gene's germline CDR1 is SGDLS and CDR2 YYNGEE. The CDR3 bases are TGTGCCAGCAGCGTCTCCCCCGAGACAGGGGATGAAGCTTTCTTT. Its protein is CASSVSPETGDEAFF.

The chain uses TRBV19 and TRBJ2-2, with TRBD1 identical over 7 bases. Germline CDR1 and CDR2: LNHDA and SQIVND (reference sequence). J lost 6 bases, V lost 4 bases, and 8 bases had no gene match. The length of the CDR3 is 15 residues. Written as DNA, the CDR3 is TGTGCCAGTAGTACAAGTACAGGGGCCCCCGGGGAGCTGTTTTTT. Protein product: CASSTSTGAPGELFF. Complete variable domain (other parts from reference TRBV19 and TRBJ2-2): DGGITQSPKYLFRKEGQNVTLSCEQNLNHDAMYWYRQDPGQGLRLIYYSQIVNDFQKGDIAEGYSVSREKKESFPLTVTSAQKNPTAFYLCASSTSTGAPGELFFGEGSRLTVL.

The chain is built from TRBV18 and TRBJ1-1; 7 bases are a match to TRBD1. V trimming: 0 bases; J trimming: 5 bases; junction bases outside the gene matches: 3. The CDR3 length is 14 residues. Germline V gene sequence: CDR1 KGHSH, CDR2 LQKENI. CDR3 sequence: CASSPPQGWTEAFF. The CDR3 DNA follows: TGTGCCAGCTCACCACCACAGGGGTGGACTGAAGCTTTCTTT.

The chain combines TRBV5-1 with TRBJ1-1; D might be TRBD1 (6 bases). V was trimmed by 1 base and J by 0 bases, leaving 13 bases between them. The CDR3 extends over 16 amino acids. Germline values: CDR1 SGHRS, CDR2 YFSETQ. The CDR3 DNA follows: TGCGCCAGCAGCTTGATGGGGGCAGGCATGAACACTGAAGCTTTCTTT. The encoded protein is CASSLMGAGMNTEAFF.

The CDR3 is CASSKGTGSGYNEQFF. Written as DNA, the CDR3 is TGTGCCAGCAGCAAAGGGACAGGGAGTGGCTACAATGAGCAGTTCTTC. The chain combines TRBV7-9 with TRBJ2-1, with 9 bases that match TRBD1. Losses at the gene ends were 5 bases for V and 3 bases for J; bases not matched to a gene: 8. Germline assignment: CDR1 SEHNR and CDR2 FQNEAQ (reference sequence). The CDR3 consists of 16 residues.

The rearrangement uses TRBV7-2 and TRBJ2-1, with 9 bases aligning to TRBD2. Germline CDR1 SGHTA, CDR2 FQGNSA. This CDR3 has 14 residues. With V trimmed by 7 bases and J by 8 bases, 9 bases remained unmatched. Written as DNA, the CDR3 is TGTGCCAGCAAGCGGCGGGGGGGTTTGGATGAGCAGTTCTTC. Translation: CASKRRGGLDEQFF. Combining the CDR3 with reference TRBV7-2 and TRBJ2-1 gives the whole variable domain GAGVSQSPSNKVTEKGKDVELRCDPISGHTALYWYRQSLGQGLEFLIYFQGNSAPDKSGLPSDRFSAERTGGSVSTLTIQRTQQEDSAVYLCASKRRGGLDEQFFGPGTRLTVL.

This sequence joins TRBV6-1 and TRBJ1-6; possibly TRBD1 for D (5 bases). V was shortened by 1 base and J by 6 bases, with 7 bases between the two germline ends. This CDR3 has 14 residues. Germline V lookup: CDR1 MNHNS, CDR2 SASEGT. The CDR3 bases are TGTGCCAGCAGTGAAGAGGGACTTAATTCACCCCTCCACTTT. Its protein is CASSEEGLNSPLHF.

CDR3 coding DNA: TGTGCCAGCAGCCCAGGGAATCAGCCCCAGCATTTT. Protein sequence: CASSPGNQPQHF. This rearrangement joins TRBV11-2 to TRBJ1-5; D may be TRBD1 (5 bases). Between the trimmed V and J ends, which lost 5 bases and 4 bases, there was a span of 6 bases. From germline, CDR1 is SGHAT and CDR2 FQNNGV. This CDR3 comprises 12 residues.

The CDR3 reads CASSVSAGNYNEQFF. For the CDR3, the DNA is TGTGCCAGCAGCGTATCGGCGGGGAACTACAATGAGCAGTTCTTC. This chain uses TRBV9 with TRBJ2-1; D is possibly TRBD2 (6 bases). The V gene's germline CDR1 is SGDLS and CDR2 YYNGEE. CDR3 length: 15 residues. V lost 1 base to trimming and J lost 3 bases, with 11 bases between them.

The J gene is TRBJ2-7, the V gene TRBV7-4; a possible D gene is TRBD1 (6 bases). Trimming cost V 3 bases and J 2 bases, with 17 bases left between them. The CDR3 length is 16 residues. Germline V CDR1 and CDR2: SGHVT, SQSDAQ. The CDR3 here is CASSLARGQTPYEQYF. CDR3 in DNA: TGTGCCAGCAGCTTGGCCAGGGGTCAGACCCCCTACGAGCAGTACTTC.

This chain connects TRBV10-3 to TRBJ2-7, with D maybe TRBD1 (6 bases). This CDR3 is built from 15 residues. CDR1 ENHRY and CDR2 SYGVKD come from the germline V gene. V gave up 1 base and J gave up 2 bases, with 12 bases separating them. The CDR3, as DNA: TGTGCCATCAGTGAGTTCAGGGGCGAACCCTACGAGCAGTACTTC. Its translation: CAISEFRGEPYEQYF.

The chain links TRBV19 to TRBJ2-7; 11 positions agree with TRBD1. V was pared by 5 bases and J by 2 bases, with 2 bases of the junction left unmatched. This CDR3 contains 14 residues. CDR1 is LNHDA and CDR2 is SQIVND in the germline V gene (reference sequence). CDR3: CASSVGQGAYEQYF. The CDR3 DNA follows: TGTGCCAGTAGTGTGGGACAGGGGGCCTACGAGCAGTACTTC.

The CDR3 coding sequence is TGTGCCTGGAGCGTAGCGGGGGGGACAGATACGCAGTATTTT. It specifies CAWSVAGGTDTQYF. V usage is TRBV30 and J usage is TRBJ2-3; 11 nucleotides line up with TRBD2. The V and J ends lost 3 bases and 3 bases, in that order; junction bases with no gene match: 2. Germline V gene sequence: CDR1 GTSNPN, CDR2 SVGIG (reference sequence). The CDR3 covers 14 residues.

The chain couples TRBV6-6 to TRBJ2-5; D is uncertain. The germline gives CDR1 MNHNY, CDR2 SVGAGI (reference sequence). The ends were cut back, 7 bases at V and 0 bases at J, with 12 bases in the middle. The CDR3 is made up of 14 amino acids. The CDR3 protein is CASTLTPNQETQYF. The CDR3 region has the DNA TGTGCCAGCACCTTAACACCGAACCAAGAGACCCAGTACTTC.

This rearrangement joins TRBV9 to TRBJ1-1; D is undetermined. Trimming cost V 0 bases and J 4 bases, with 16 bases left between them. The CDR3 runs to 16 residues. Germline V gives CDR1 SGDLS, CDR2 YYNGEE. The CDR3 loop is CASSVGTPRFGTEAFF. CDR3 sequence (DNA): TGTGCCAGCAGCGTAGGCACCCCCCGGTTCGGCACTGAAGCTTTCTTT. The full variable domain, completed using reference TRBV9 and TRBJ1-1, is DSGVTQTPKHLITATGQRVTLRCSPRSGDLSVYWYQQSLDQGLQFLIQYYNGEERAKGNILERFSAQQFPDLHSELNLSSLELGDSALYFCASSVGTPRFGTEAFFGQGTRLTVV.

This clone was found a few times. The chain has TRBV7-2 and TRBJ2-6; D gene unclear. Germline loops: CDR1 SGHTA, CDR2 FQGNSA. The CDR3 loop spans 15 amino acids. V lost 2 bases, J lost 0 bases, and 5 bases lay in between. The chain's CDR3 is CASSLFGSGANVLTF. As DNA, the CDR3 is TGTGCCAGCAGCTTATTCGGCTCTGGGGCCAACGTCCTGACTTTC.

CDR3 residues: CAWSVGVYYGYTF. The CDR3 DNA reads TGTGCCTGGAGTGTCGGTGTGTACTATGGCTACACCTTC. The genes are TRBV30 and TRBJ1-2; D unclear. This CDR3 contains 13 residues. Germline V gene sequence: CDR1 GTSNPN, CDR2 SVGIG (reference sequence). Trimming removed 0 bases at V and 3 bases at J, with 8 bases between.

This clone was seen repeatedly, ten times or more. V gene TRBV7-9 combines with J gene TRBJ2-1; D might be TRBD1 (6 bases). The CDR3 loop spans 15 amino acids. V shed 4 bases and J shed 0 bases, with 10 bases lying between them. CDR1 SEHNR and CDR2 FQNEAQ come from the germline V gene (reference sequence). The CDR3 spells CASSSDRTSYNEQFF. CDR3 coding DNA: TGTGCCAGCAGCTCCGACAGGACCTCCTACAATGAGCAGTTCTTC.

There are a few counts of this clone. The chain joins TRBV7-2 to TRBJ1-6; no clear D gene. CDR3 length equals 13 residues. Germline lookup yields CDR1 SGHTA and CDR2 FQGNSA. V was cut by 5 bases and J by 7 bases, with 9 bases left in between. CDR3 in amino acids: CASSPRQNSPLHF. The CDR3 nucleotides read TGTGCCAGCAGCCCGCGGCAGAATTCACCCCTCCACTTT.

In its sample, this clone was seen once. The V and J genes are TRBV6-5 and TRBJ2-3, with TRBD1 identical over 7 bases. Trimming took 5 bases from V and 3 from J; bases not matched to a gene: 5. The CDR3 consists of 14 residues. Germline lookup yields CDR1 MNHEY and CDR2 SVGAGI. The CDR3 loop is CASSRDRLTDTQYF. CDR3 nucleotides: TGTGCCAGCAGTCGGGACAGATTAACAGATACGCAGTATTTT.